This T cell receptor beta chain was identified in a study of beta chain features in type 1 diabetes. This clone occurred a few times. Antigen specificity is unknown. There are 17 residues in the CDR3. V lost 2 bases and J lost 0, with 17 bases in between. Germline V gene data show CDR1 as SGDLS and CDR2 as YYNGEE. Findings and caveats of the study: Type 1 diabetes patients had moderately but significantly shorter TCRB CDR3s in all four CD4+ subsets. Any PCR bias toward short templates would affect both groups alike. When VDJ junctions were examined, type 1 diabetes patients showed fewer insertions and more deletions.

The study reverse transcribed the entire isolated RNA, so it sequenced expressed TCRB transcripts. Assay used: immunoSEQ multiplex PCR; TCRdb lists only in-frame clones, some missing. Of a few hundred thousand clones detected, roughly a tenth appear once; the ten largest clones hold roughly 0.54%. The clonotype was recovered from a man younger than 40 with type 1 diabetes. The genes are TRBV9 and TRBJ2-5; tentatively, D is TRBD1 or TRBD2 (5 bases each). The sequencing sample was made of central memory CD4+ T cells from blood. The CDR3: CASSVGLGESYQETQYF. CDR3 bases: TGTGCCAGCAGCGTTGGGTTGGGGGAATCGTACCAAGAGACCCAGTACTTC.